This is a list of T cell receptor beta chains from one sample in a study of blood T cell repertoires in COVID-19. Method: immunoSEQ multiplex PCR; TCRdb's copy keeps in-frame clones and lacks some. The sample has roughly 360,000 clones; roughly 90% are singletons. Sequenced input: PBMCs or T cells enriched from blood (not recorded which). The receptors stem from a woman under 40 with acute COVID-19. CDR3s include the opening cysteine and the closing phenylalanine or tryptophan. The D gene is left open where the match is weak. Expanded clones get a size class; other rows say once, few or many, or leave the size out.

V	size	D	J	CDR3	DNA
TRBV5-1	.	.	TRBJ1-1	CASSSGDGFLAFF	TGCGCCAGCAGCTCAGGGGACGGGTTTTTGGCTTTCTTT
TRBV19	.	TRBD1	TRBJ2-4	CASSDHRGKLAKNIQYF	TGTGCCAGTAGTGATCACAGGGGGAAACTAGCCAAAAACATTCAGTACTTC
TRBV5-1	.	TRBD1	TRBJ2-1	CASSPPSDRGAQFF	TGCGCCAGCAGCCCGCCCTCCGACAGGGGGGCCCAGTTCTTC
TRBV18	.	TRBD1	TRBJ2-1	CASSPLQGSYNEQFF	TGTGCCAGCTCACCCCTACAGGGGTCGTACAATGAGCAGTTCTTC
TRBV2	.	TRBD2	TRBJ2-4	CASSESGRGKNIQYF	TGTGCCAGCAGTGAATCGGGGAGGGGCAAAAACATTCAGTACTTC
TRBV7-2	.	TRBD1	TRBJ1-2	CASSLIPGQGFGYTF	TGTGCCAGCAGCTTAATCCCGGGACAGGGGTTTGGCTACACCTTC
TRBV27	.	TRBD2	TRBJ2-5	CASRMGLAWETQYF	TGTGCCAGCAGAATGGGACTAGCTTGGGAGACCCAGTACTTC
TRBV24-1	few	TRBD2	TRBJ2-1	CATSDRTGGRSYNEQFF	TGTGCCACCAGTGACAGAACGGGGGGGCGGTCCTACAATGAGCAGTTCTTC
TRBV3-1/TRBV3-2	.	.	TRBJ2-7	CASSHPGLSQQYF	TGTGCCAGCAGCCATCCTGGCCTTTCTCAGCAGTACTTC
TRBV4-1	.	TRBD1	TRBJ1-1	CASSQPRTGRTEAFF	TGCGCCAGCAGCCAACCCCGGACAGGGAGGACTGAAGCTTTCTTT
TRBV18	.	.	TRBJ1-2	CASSPTEQHGYTF	TGTGCCAGCTCACCCACGGAGCAACATGGCTACACCTTC
TRBV4-3	.	.	TRBJ1-2	CASSQATVGGYTF	TGCGCCAGCAGCCAAGCCACAGTGGGTGGCTACACCTTC
TRBV19	.	.	TRBJ2-2	CASLPLAENTGELFF	TGTGCCAGTCTCCCGCTGGCAGAGAACACCGGGGAGCTGTTTTTT
TRBV12-5	.	TRBD1	TRBJ1-4	CASGLGRGVSMNEKLFF	TGTGCTAGTGGTTTAGGCAGGGGGGTATCTATGAATGAAAAACTGTTTTTT
TRBV4-2	.	.	TRBJ1-3	CASSQVSSGNTIYF	TGTGCCAGCAGCCAAGTCAGCTCTGGAAACACCATATATTTT
TRBV5-1	.	.	TRBJ1-3	CASSSRGGTSSGNTIYF	TGCGCCAGCAGCTCCCGGGGGGGCACGAGCTCTGGAAACACCATATATTTT
TRBV30	once	.	TRBJ1-2	CAGQGGGPYGYTF	TGTGCCGGTCAAGGGGGGGGACCCTATGGCTACACCTTC
TRBV5-6	.	TRBD1	TRBJ2-7	CASSFTGQGAYEQYF	TGTGCCAGCAGCTTCACTGGACAGGGGGCCTACGAGCAGTACTTC
TRBV12-3/TRBV12-4	.	.	TRBJ1-5	CASMDSPYQPQHF	TGTGCCAGCATGGACAGCCCGTATCAGCCCCAGCATTTT
TRBV7-9	.	.	TRBJ1-3	CASSLRGQYGNTIYF	TGTGCCAGCAGCTTAAGAGGACAGTATGGAAACACCATATATTTT
TRBV4-3	.	.	TRBJ1-4	CASSQDGGGNEKLFF	TGCGCCAGCAGCCAAGATGGAGGCGGTAATGAAAAACTGTTTTTT
TRBV7-9	.	.	TRBJ2-3	CASSLEGGSGDTQYF	TGTGCCAGCAGCTTAGAGGGGGGGTCGGGAGATACGCAGTATTTT
TRBV30	.	.	TRBJ1-5	CAWSEGRRNQPQHF	TGTGCCTGGAGTGAAGGGAGACGCAATCAGCCCCAGCATTTT
TRBV19	.	.	TRBJ1-2	CASSIPGVKNYGYTF	TGTGCCAGTAGTATCCCGGGGGTAAAGAACTATGGCTACACCTTC
TRBV19	.	.	TRBJ1-6	CASSILPVNSPLHF	TGTGCCAGTAGTATTTTACCAGTTAATTCACCCCTCCACTTT
TRBV28	.	.	TRBJ1-1	CAILPGGIRNTEAFF	TGTGCCATCCTACCCGGGGGGATAAGGAACACTGAAGCTTTCTTT
TRBV10-2	.	TRBD2	TRBJ2-1	CASSEDLAGGRYNEQFF	TGCGCCAGCAGTGAGGACCTAGCGGGGGGGAGATACAATGAGCAGTTCTTC
TRBV6-4	.	.	TRBJ2-1	CASSDSGGGVEQFF	TGTGCCAGCAGTGACTCGGGGGGGGGCGTTGAGCAGTTCTTC
TRBV7-3	.	TRBD2	TRBJ2-1	CASSQTSGGLHEQFF	TGTGCCAGCAGTCAAACTAGCGGGGGCCTCCATGAGCAGTTCTTC
TRBV2	.	.	TRBJ2-3	CASGVRRGTQYF	TGTGCCAGCGGGGTCAGACGGGGAACGCAGTATTTT
TRBV19	.	TRBD1	TRBJ2-1	CASSPGQGGEQFF	TGTGCCAGTAGCCCGGGACAGGGTGGTGAGCAGTTCTTC
TRBV4-2	.	.	TRBJ2-3	CASSRGESTDTQYF	TGTGCCAGCAGCCGGGGGGAAAGCACAGATACGCAGTATTTT
TRBV7-2	.	.	TRBJ2-5	CASSLIRQETQYF	TGTGCCAGCAGCTTAATCAGACAAGAGACCCAGTACTTC